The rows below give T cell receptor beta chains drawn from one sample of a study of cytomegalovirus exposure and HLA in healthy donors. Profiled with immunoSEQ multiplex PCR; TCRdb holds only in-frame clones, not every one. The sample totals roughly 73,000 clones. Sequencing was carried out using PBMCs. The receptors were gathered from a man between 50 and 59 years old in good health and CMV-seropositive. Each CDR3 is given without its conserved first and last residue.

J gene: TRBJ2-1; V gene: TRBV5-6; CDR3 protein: ASSLIGSGGARQF
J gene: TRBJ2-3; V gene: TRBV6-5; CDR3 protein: ASSGTFEGTDTQY
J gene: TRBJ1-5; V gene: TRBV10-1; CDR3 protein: ASSESPDQPQH
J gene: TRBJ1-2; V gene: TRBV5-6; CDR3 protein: ASSIRDGGRYGYT
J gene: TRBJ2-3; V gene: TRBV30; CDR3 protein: AWSVYGGDTQY
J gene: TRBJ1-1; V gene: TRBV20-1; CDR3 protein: SARDTGGDF
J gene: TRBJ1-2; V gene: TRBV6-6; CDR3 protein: ASSPQGNYGYT
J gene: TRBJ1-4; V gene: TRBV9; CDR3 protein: ASSVGPGFREKLF
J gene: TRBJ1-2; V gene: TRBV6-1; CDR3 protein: ASSHGQDYGYT
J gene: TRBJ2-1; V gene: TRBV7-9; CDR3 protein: ASSLEGGEQF
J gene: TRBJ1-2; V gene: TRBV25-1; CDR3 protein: ASSEWGDGRGYT
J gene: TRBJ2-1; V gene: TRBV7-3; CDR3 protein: ASSVTSESSYNEQF
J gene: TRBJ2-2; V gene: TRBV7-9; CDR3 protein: ASSFKRGQNTGELF
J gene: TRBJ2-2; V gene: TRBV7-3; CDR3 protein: ATSQGSGANTGELF